The subject of this entry is one TCR beta chain. A second PCR, run for about 7 to 11 cycles, used a sample-barcoded 5' primer plus a J-beta primer mix. TCRdb reprocessed the 5' RACE reads with MiXCR, giving one entry per CDR3 protein. The sample includes 550,000 to 650,000 distinct CDR3 sequences, about 27% of them seen just once. These data originate in a study of blood T cells in healthy people across ages. Healthy Caucasian individuals from Russia aged about 6 to 95 served as donors. Separately, the same data were catalogued under a study of T cells of mothers and their children. That study reports: Inherited differences only slightly affect thymic shaping of TCR recombination output.

The sequenced sample was blood. The origin of this receptor is a boy aged 2 to 10 in good health.

CDR3 nucleotide sequence: TGTGCCAGCAGTGATATGGAGGGGGCAACAGATACGCAGTATTTT. It yields the protein CASSDMEGATDTQYF. The rearrangement uses TRBV6-4 and TRBJ2-3, with a possible D match to TRBD1 (7 bases). The CDR3 totals 15 residues. V was clipped by 3 bases and J by 3 bases, with 13 bases between them. Germline CDR1 reads MRHNA; CDR2 reads SNTAGT.